This entry features one T cell receptor beta chain sequence. Its cognate antigen is unknown. The source of the sample is a study of OX40 agonist ivuxolimab in advanced cancers. Study details: Patients enrolled in dose escalation were diagnosed with hepatocellular carcinoma, melanoma, renal cell or head and neck cancer. Of mixed ages from about 20 to 90 and averaging 60 years, the group was roughly 83% male. Regarding the study as a whole: Relative to CD4+ cells, CD8+ T cells on average had more expanded clones.

The ends were cut back, 1 base at V and 4 bases at J, with 7 bases in the middle. CDR3 size: 13 residues. Per the germline V gene, CDR1 is SGHNT and CDR2 is YENEEA. The table came from immunoSEQ multiplex PCR; TCRdb's copy has only in-frame clones and leaves some out. The sample comprises 100,000 or so clones, approximately 94% of which are singletons, and 0.15% to 0.2% rests with the top ten. This sequence joins TRBV11-3 and TRBJ1-1; D gene uncertain. The receptor's source is an adult with an advanced solid tumor such as melanoma, head and neck, liver or kidney cancer. This specimen was CD4+ or CD8+ T cells sorted from blood, taken in a trial of the OX40 agonist ivuxolimab. The CDR3 loop reads CASSLVSSTEAFF. The CDR3 bases are TGTGCCAGCAGCTTAGTCTCCTCCACTGAAGCTTTCTTT.